The 29 T cell receptor beta chains given below trace back to one sample, sequenced in a study of spatial heterogeneity in lung cancer. Described time point: sample taken at primary tumor resection. The study sequenced unsorted whole RNA from tumor, nontumor lung or frozen PBMC. TCRdb itself ran the 5' RACE reads through MiXCR, one entry per CDR3 protein. The sample yields some 87,000 distinct CDR3 sequences, approximately 8.6% seen once. The sequencing used PBMCs, collected at surgery. The receptors were gathered from a male donor with early-stage non-small cell lung cancer.

This clonotype was seen at least ten times. V gene TRBV7-9 combines with J gene TRBJ1-4; 7 nucleotides match TRBD1. The CDR3 covers 16 residues. Germline V gene data show CDR1 as SEHNR and CDR2 as FQNEAQ (reference sequence). Trimming cost V 2 bases and J 2 bases; bases outside gene matches: 5. The CDR3 DNA sequence: TGTGCCAGCAGCTTATCCGCGGGACAGACTAATGAAAAACTGTTTTTT. Encoded protein: CASSLSAGQTNEKLFF.

J is TRBJ1-4 and V is TRBV7-2; possible D gene TRBD1, 5 bases. Germline V gives CDR1 SGHTA, CDR2 FQGNSA. Trimming stripped 7 bases from V and 5 bases from J, with 17 bases between. The CDR3 is made up of 15 amino acids. The chain's CDR3 is CASTQVGRVNEKLFF. The CDR3 DNA follows: TGTGCCAGCACCCAAGTGGGCAGGGTCAATGAAAAACTGTTTTTT.

The CDR3 loop is CASSGDSYYGYTF. CDR3 coding DNA: TGTGCCAGCAGTGGGGACAGTTACTATGGCTACACCTTC. The chain joins TRBV5-5 to TRBJ1-2, with 7 bases aligning to TRBD1. This CDR3 spans 13 amino acids. V shed 5 bases, J shed 3 bases, and the junction held 4 bases outside the gene matches. Germline V CDR1 and CDR2: SGHKS, YYEKEE (reference sequence).

The V call is TRBV7-2, the J call TRBJ1-6; D is unresolved. The ends were cut back, 3 bases at V and 4 bases at J, with 10 bases in the middle. The germline gives CDR1 SGHTA, CDR2 FQGNSA. The CDR3 runs 15 residues. In DNA, the CDR3 is TGTGCCAGCAGCTTGTCCCAGCGATATAATTCACCCCTCCACTTT. Its protein product is CASSLSQRYNSPLHF.

The gene calls are TRBV12-3 or TRBV12-4 and TRBJ2-2; 7 bases line up with TRBD1. V was clipped by 7 bases and J by 6 bases; unmatched bases: 8. The CDR3 spans 14 residues. The CDR3 nucleotides read TGTGCCAGCACCCCGGAGACAGGGCCCGGGGAGCTGTTTTTT. This gives the protein CASTPETGPGELFF.

The sample holds many counts of this clonotype. The rearrangement links TRBV7-3 to TRBJ2-2; possible D gene TRBD2, 6 bases. Trimming removed 5 bases from V and 4 bases from J, with 14 bases in between. This CDR3 has 15 amino acids. Germline CDR1 and CDR2: SGHTA and FQGTGA. CDR3 protein: CASSPRLVSTGELFF. The CDR3 DNA is TGTGCCAGCAGCCCCAGACTAGTTAGCACCGGGGAGCTGTTTTTT.

This clonotype was counted at least ten times. The chain carries TRBV7-2 and TRBJ2-5, with 8 bases fitting TRBD1. CDR1 is SGHTA and CDR2 is FQGNSA in the germline V gene. The CDR3 consists of 15 residues. Trimming cost V 5 bases and J 4 bases; bases outside gene matches: 9. The CDR3 DNA is TGTGCCAGCAGCCCGGGACAGGCCACAGGAGAGACCCAGTACTTC. Its translation is CASSPGQATGETQYF.

The rearrangement uses TRBV7-3 and TRBJ2-7, with D unresolved. The CDR3 loop spans 12 amino acids. The V and J ends lost 8 bases and 6 bases respectively, with 14 bases between them. Germline CDR1 is SGHTA and CDR2 is FQGTGA. The CDR3 DNA follows: TGTGCCAGCGGAGACCGATTGGGCGAGCAGTACTTC. Protein sequence: CASGDRLGEQYF.

This clonotype was detected a few times. Written as DNA, the CDR3 is TGCGCCAGCAGCTTTGACCCGGGCGGTGAGCAGTTCTTC. The encoded protein is CASSFDPGGEQFF. The chain has TRBV5-1 and TRBJ2-1, with no clear D. V lost 2 bases and J 9 bases, leaving 12 bases between the germline ends. Germline CDR1 and CDR2: SGHRS and YFSETQ. This CDR3 comprises 13 residues.

J is TRBJ2-5 and V is TRBV20-1; 11 nucleotides line up with TRBD2. The CDR3 sequence is 16 residues long. Germline-derived CDR1 and CDR2 are DFQATT and SNEGSKA (reference sequence). After removal of 1 base from V and 5 bases from J, the junction contained 9 bases not matched to a gene. Here the CDR3 DNA reads TGCAGTGCTAGAGTAGCGGGAGGGTCGGGGGAGGAGACCCAGTACTTC. Amino acid sequence: CSARVAGGSGEETQYF.

This clonotype appeared a few times. The chain uses TRBV29-1 and TRBJ1-5; D perhaps matches TRBD1 (6 bases). Germline values: CDR1 SQVTM, CDR2 ANQGSEA. This CDR3 has 14 residues. This CDR3 reads CYSGEGYGNQPQHF. As DNA, the CDR3 is TGCTACTCAGGGGAGGGTTATGGCAATCAGCCCCAGCATTTT.

The chain carries TRBV7-3 and TRBJ2-1; D is ambiguous. CDR1 and CDR2 from the germline V gene are SGHTA and FQGTGA. V was shortened by 1 base and J by 6 bases, with 16 bases between the two germline ends. CDR3 length equals 16 residues. The CDR3, as DNA: TGTGCCAGCAGCTTAAGGGCGGCCACCCCTCTCAATGAGCAGTTCTTC. Protein: CASSLRAATPLNEQFF. Supplemented by reference TRBV7-3 and TRBJ2-1, the full variable domain reads GAGVSQTPSNKVTEKGKYVELRCDPISGHTALYWYRQSLGQGPEFLIYFQGTGAADDSGLPNDRFFAVRPEGSVSTLKIQRTERGDSAVYLCASSLRAATPLNEQFFGPGTRLTVL.

This clonotype came up a few times. The V gene is TRBV29-1, the J gene TRBJ2-1, with a weak D call TRBD2 (5 bases). The CDR3 loop spans 12 amino acids. Trimming stripped 4 bases from V and 8 bases from J, with 12 bases between. Looked up from germline, CDR1 is SQVTM and CDR2 is ANQGSEA. CDR3 DNA sequence: TGCAGCGTTGTATTAGGGCGGGATGAGCAGTTCTTC. Protein product: CSVVLGRDEQFF.

The rearrangement links TRBV2 to TRBJ1-1; D not resolved. The CDR3 contains 16 residues. The V end lost 3 bases, the J end lost 11 bases, and 25 bases lay between the germline ends. Germline values: CDR1 SNHLY, CDR2 FYNNEI. In DNA form, the CDR3 reads TGTGCCAGCAGTGACCTACCGACTGGGAAGAGGAGGAAGGCTTTCTTT. Its translation is CASSDLPTGKRRKAFF.

The chain employs TRBV7-9 and TRBJ2-5; D not certain. V was clipped by 3 bases and J by 5 bases, with 10 bases between them. The CDR3 is made up of 13 amino acids. Germline-derived CDR1 and CDR2 are SEHNR and FQNEAQ (reference sequence). The CDR3 region is CASSLVELETQYF. CDR3 nucleotide sequence: TGTGCCAGCAGCTTGGTAGAGTTGGAGACCCAGTACTTC.

This clonotype was seen a handful of times. V is TRBV3-1 and J is TRBJ2-7; a possible D gene is TRBD1 (6 bases). Germline CDR1 is LGHDT and CDR2 is YNNKEL (reference sequence). V lost 4 bases and J 2 bases, leaving 9 bases between the germline ends. This CDR3 is built from 13 residues. As DNA, the CDR3 is TGTGCCAGCAGCCGGGACACAGCCTACGAGCAGTACTTC. Its translation is CASSRDTAYEQYF.

The sample holds many counts of this clonotype. This rearrangement joins TRBV7-2 to TRBJ2-5; no clear D gene. The CDR3 is made up of 12 amino acids. V lost 0 bases to trimming and J lost 9 bases, with 8 bases between them. Germline V gene lookup returns CDR1 SGHTA and CDR2 FQGNSA. The CDR3 DNA is TGTGCCAGCAGCTTAGCCCCGTCGGCCCAGTACTTC. It encodes CASSLAPSAQYF.

This clonotype was detected a few times. One junction end disagrees with the germline gene, perhaps due to a read error. The CDR3 sequence: CASSYFVFSGVSF. The CDR3 coding sequence is TGTGCCAGCAGTTATTTTGTTTTTAGCGGAGTTAGCTTC. This chain joins TRBV6-2 or TRBV6-3 and TRBJ2-7; D is perhaps TRBD2 (6 bases). The CDR3 has 13 residues. From germline, CDR1 is MNHEY and CDR2 SVGEGT.

This clonotype turned up a few times. The chain recombines TRBV7-9 with TRBJ1-4; D call uncertain. CDR3 length: 16 amino acids. Germline V gives CDR1 SEHNR, CDR2 FQNEAQ (reference sequence). Trimming stripped 5 bases from V and 8 bases from J, with 21 bases between. The CDR3 loop reads CASSPTRLREGEKLFF. The DNA of the CDR3 is TGTGCCAGCAGCCCAACAAGGTTGAGGGAAGGAGAAAAACTGTTTTTT.

J is TRBJ2-2 and V is TRBV4-2; TRBD2 agrees at 12 bases. This CDR3 region has 17 residues. V was pared by 3 bases and J by 2 bases, with 4 bases of the junction left unmatched. Per germline, CDR1 LGHNA and CDR2 YNFKEQ. The CDR3 protein is CASSQLGLAGNTGELFF. Here the CDR3 DNA reads TGTGCCAGCAGCCAGCTAGGACTAGCGGGAAACACCGGGGAGCTGTTTTTT.

Only a few counts were recorded for this clonotype. The gene calls are TRBV6-2 or TRBV6-3 and TRBJ2-4; 14 bases agree with TRBD2. V was pared by 6 bases and J by 3 bases, with 7 bases of the junction left unmatched. This CDR3 is 17 amino acids long. Germline V gives CDR1 MNHEY, CDR2 SVGEGT. The CDR3 sequence is CASRGLAGAGDKNIQYF. CDR3 DNA: TGTGCCAGCAGGGGACTAGCGGGAGCGGGTGACAAAAACATTCAGTACTTC.

This clonotype was counted many times. V gene TRBV19 combines with J gene TRBJ2-1; perhaps TRBD1 as D (6 bases). Germline loops: CDR1 LNHDA, CDR2 SQIVND (reference sequence). The V and J ends lost 5 bases and 4 bases respectively, with 18 bases between them. This CDR3 contains 16 residues. CDR3 sequence (DNA): TGTGCCAGTAGTTTCAGGAAACGACAGGTGTACAATGAGCAGTTCTTC. Encoded protein: CASSFRKRQVYNEQFF.

The chain carries TRBV4-3 and TRBJ2-7; TRBD1 agrees at 10 bases. This CDR3 region has 19 residues. The germline V gene encodes CDR1 LGHNA and CDR2 YSLEER. The V and J ends lost 0 bases and 5 bases, in that order; junction bases with no gene match: 16. The CDR3 spells CASSQDVPGWDRGFDEQYF. Here the CDR3 DNA reads TGCGCCAGCAGCCAAGATGTCCCCGGCTGGGACAGGGGATTTGACGAGCAGTACTTC.

This clonotype was detected a few times. The chain carries TRBV5-1 and TRBJ1-1, with 10 nucleotides matching TRBD1. The CDR3 extends over 14 amino acids. V trimming: 0 bases; J trimming: 10 bases; junction bases outside the gene matches: 6. Per germline, CDR1 SGHRS and CDR2 YFSETQ. For the CDR3, the DNA is TGCGCCAGCAGCTTGGTCCGGGACAGGGGTTCAGCTTTCTTT. As protein: CASSLVRDRGSAFF.

This clonotype has a count of ten or more. This chain links TRBV5-1 with TRBJ1-1, with 8 bases fitting TRBD1. This CDR3 region has 14 residues. V shed 2 bases, J shed 1 base, and the junction held 1 base outside the gene matches. Germline V CDR1 and CDR2: SGHRS, YFSETQ. DNA of the CDR3: TGCGCCAGCAGCTTCGACAGGGGGAACACTGAAGCTTTCTTT. Translated, it gives CASSFDRGNTEAFF. The entire variable domain, with the rest obtained from reference TRBV5-1 and TRBJ1-1, is as follows: KAGVTQTPRYLIKTRGQQVTLSCSPISGHRSVSWYQQTPGQGLQFLFEYFSETQRNKGNFPGRFSGRQFSNSRSEMNVSTLELGDSALYLCASSFDRGNTEAFFGQGTRLTVV.

This chain joins TRBV10-2 and TRBJ2-5, with D perhaps TRBD1 or TRBD2 (6 bases each). V was cut by 6 bases and J by 5 bases, with 16 bases left in between. This CDR3 contains 14 residues. CDR1 is WSHSY and CDR2 is SAAADI in the germline V gene. The CDR3 nucleotides are TGCGCCAGCAGGTCTGAGGGGGGAGTGGAGACCCAGTACTTC. This translates into CASRSEGGVETQYF.

This clonotype was counted many times. The chain has TRBV4-2 and TRBJ2-3; D possibly corresponds to TRBD2 (6 bases). Germline-derived CDR1 and CDR2 are LGHNA and YNFKEQ. V lost 2 bases to trimming and J lost 2 bases, with 8 bases between them. The CDR3 has 14 amino acids. CDR3 sequence (DNA): TGTGCCAGCAGCCAACCGGGGGACACAGATACGCAGTATTTT. It is translated as CASSQPGDTDTQYF.

This chain joins TRBV12-3 or TRBV12-4 and TRBJ2-5, with 10 bases fitting TRBD1. The CDR3 contains 16 residues. V trimming: 4 bases; J trimming: 7 bases; junction bases outside the gene matches: 12. CDR3 sequence: CASSSHSGQGYGTQYF. Here the CDR3 DNA reads TGTGCCAGCAGTTCCCACTCGGGACAGGGGTATGGGACCCAGTACTTC.

The chain combines TRBV5-1 with TRBJ2-5; D is uncertain. Germline V gene lookup returns CDR1 SGHRS and CDR2 YFSETQ. There are 12 residues in the CDR3. Trimming pared 1 base from V and 4 bases from J, leaving 5 bases between. The DNA of the CDR3 is TGCGCCAGCAGCTTGATCCCAGAGACCCAGTACTTC. Amino acid sequence: CASSLIPETQYF.